This TCR beta chain stems from a study of blood T cell repertoires in COVID-19 (dated by TCRdb to the early 2020s). Notes on the research overall: The collaborator samples originated in the United States, Italy and Spain and spanned the acute and convalescent phases of COVID-19. A de-identified subject ID, COVID-19 status, age in years and sex were almost always included in the sample metadata. Where HLA class I and class II types were available, the types were taken from metadata supplied by the sample provider, not from assay-based typing. The samples were drawn from two sources: the first 160 participants of the ongoing ImmuneRACE study, and over 950 subjects contributed by 6 global collaborators. The prospective study material was composed of cDNA or gDNA derived from T cells, B-cell-depleted T cells, or PBMCs. The repertoires were released in a freely available public database meant as a resource for research on the immune response to SARS-CoV-2. The dataset comprised deeply sampled blood TCRbeta repertoires from subjects exposed to, actively infected with, or recovered from COVID-19. Study-level results and caveats: Clinical and demographic metadata were provided uncurated, with the amount varying by source and participant.

This clone was seen only once. This receptor's antigen is unknown. Per-base qualities were not stored, and no clone one base away is much larger. Participants in the prospective study were enrolled through a virtual design, were aged about 18 to 89 years, and lived in roughly 24 United States geographic areas. In the prospective study, participants were assigned to cohorts based on the clinical history participants reported in a screening survey and a study questionnaire. Recovered participants in ImmuneRACE Cohort 3 were defined by two consecutive negative NP/OP PCR tests, clearance by a healthcare professional, or resolution of symptoms. Each participant in the prospective study had whole blood, serum and a nasopharyngeal or oropharyngeal swab collected by mobile phlebotomists. Participants in the prospective study had the option to provide additional blood draws and questionnaires over an approximately 2-month period. Before DNA extraction, blood samples from the prospective study were shipped at room temperature or frozen.

TCRbeta CDR3 regions were amplified from genomic DNA by means of the immunoSEQ Assay, a bias-controlled multiplex PCR. The source study handled its data this way. Within the assay, amplification of reference gene primers was used to estimate how many nucleated cells each sample contained. To quantify the absolute abundance of each unique TCRbeta CDR3 rearrangement, sequence reads were collapsed and filtered. Productive Simpson clonality was computed per sample as the square root of Simpson's diversity index over productive rearrangements. This immuneACCESS table, as held by TCRdb, lists in-frame sequences with V and J called but not all clones. Of the missing ones, under half trace to an unresolved V gene in checked studies; the others have no known cause. The DNA gave D and trimming, while V, J and clone size come from that table. Recorded for this sample are over 140,000 clones; about 80% of them occurred a single time. 2.5% to 3% of the sample lies in the top ten.

The germline V gene (reference sequence) supplies CDR1 GTSNPN and CDR2 SVGIG. A distance of 13 bases separates the germline ends of V and J, which lose 8 bases and 3 bases respectively. From its cysteine to its phenylalanine, the CDR3 spans 12 amino acids. Solely the CDR3 DNA is kept, with 36 bases framed from the first base. Material for sequencing was PBMCs or T cells enriched from blood (not recorded which). The sequence came from a woman in her fifties or sixties who had recovered from COVID-19. The V gene is TRBV30 and the J gene is TRBJ1-2; TRBD1 is possibly the D segment (5 matching bases). This receptor carries the CDR3 CAAYGRDYGYTF. The bases are TGTGCCGCCTACGGCAGGGACTATGGCTACACCTTC.